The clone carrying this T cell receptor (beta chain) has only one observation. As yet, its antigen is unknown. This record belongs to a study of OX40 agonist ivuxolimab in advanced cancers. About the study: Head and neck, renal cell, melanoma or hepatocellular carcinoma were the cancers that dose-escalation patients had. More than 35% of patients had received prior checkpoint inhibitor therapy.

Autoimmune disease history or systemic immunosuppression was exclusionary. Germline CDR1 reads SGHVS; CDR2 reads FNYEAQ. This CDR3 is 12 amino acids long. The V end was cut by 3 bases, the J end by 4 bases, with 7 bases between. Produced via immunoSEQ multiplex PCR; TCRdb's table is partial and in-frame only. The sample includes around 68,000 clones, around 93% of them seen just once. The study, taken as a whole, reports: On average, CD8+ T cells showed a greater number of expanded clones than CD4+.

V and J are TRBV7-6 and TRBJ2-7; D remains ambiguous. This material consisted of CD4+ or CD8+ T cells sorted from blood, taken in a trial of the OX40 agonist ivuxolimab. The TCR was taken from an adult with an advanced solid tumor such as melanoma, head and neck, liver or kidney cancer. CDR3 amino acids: CASSLSEYEQYF. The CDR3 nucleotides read TGTGCCAGCAGCTTGAGTGAGTACGAGCAGTACTTC.